One sample yielded the 32 T cell receptor beta chains listed below, sequenced in a study of blood T cell repertoires in COVID-19. The table came from immunoSEQ multiplex PCR; TCRdb's copy has only in-frame clones and leaves some out. The sample has 35,000 to 50,000 clones; 92% are singletons. The sample consisted of peripheral blood. The receptors come from a man between 45 and 60 years old with active COVID-19.

This chain links TRBV5-4 with TRBJ2-3, with D possibly being TRBD2 (5 bases). The germline V gene has CDR1 SGHNT and CDR2 YYREEE (reference sequence). Trimming took off 0 bases at V and 0 bases at J, with 8 bases between the two ends. This CDR3 region has 15 residues. The CDR3 region has the DNA TGTGCCAGCAGCTTGGGACGGACTAGCACAGATACGCAGTATTTT. Its translation: CASSLGRTSTDTQYF.

The rearrangement joins TRBV7-8 to TRBJ2-1; 8 bases are a match to TRBD2. In germline, CDR1 is SGHVS, CDR2 FQNEAQ. This CDR3 has 16 amino acids. Trimming removed 1 base from V and 2 bases from J; junction bases left unmatched: 4. As DNA, the CDR3 is TGTGCCAGCAGCTTAGAAAGCGGGAGTACCTACAATGAGCAGTTCTTC. It translates to CASSLESGSTYNEQFF. The variable domain in full, completed from reference TRBV7-8 and TRBJ2-1, reads GAGVSQSPRYKVAKRGQDVALRCDPISGHVSLFWYQQALGQGPEFLTYFQNEAQLDKSGLPSDRFFAERPEGSVSTLKIQRTQQEDSAVYLCASSLESGSTYNEQFFGPGTRLTVL.

The chain joins TRBV27 to TRBJ1-5, with a possible D match to TRBD1 (6 bases). This CDR3 has 15 residues. The V and J ends lost 6 bases and 0 bases respectively, with 12 bases between them. Germline values: CDR1 MNHEY, CDR2 SMNVEV (reference sequence). The CDR3 DNA sequence: TGTGCCAGCAGGTGGACAGTTTATAGCAATCAGCCCCAGCATTTT. It translates to CASRWTVYSNQPQHF.

The rearrangement uses TRBV12-3 or TRBV12-4 and TRBJ2-5; 7 bases map to TRBD1. Unmatched junction bases numbered 2, after V lost 8 bases and J lost 2 bases. The CDR3 is 12 residues long. The CDR3 bases are TGTGCCAGCGCGACAGGGCAAGAGACCCAGTACTTC. This translates into CASATGQETQYF.

This sequence joins TRBV2 and TRBJ1-6, with no clear D. Trimming removed 5 bases from V and 5 bases from J, with 7 bases in between. This CDR3 comprises 13 residues. Per germline, CDR1 SNHLY and CDR2 FYNNEI. The CDR3 DNA is TGTGCCAGCAGTAGGAGCGATAATTCACCCCTCCACTTT. It encodes CASSRSDNSPLHF. Using reference TRBV2 and TRBJ1-6 for the parts outside the CDR3, the full variable domain is EPEVTQTPSHQVTQMGQEVILRCVPISNHLYFYWYRQILGQKVEFLVSFYNNEISEKSEIFDDQFSVERPDGSNFTLKIRSTKLEDSAMYFCASSRSDNSPLHFGNGTRLTVT.

The CDR3 spells CASSVGNTIYF. CDR3 bases: TGTGCCAGCTCAGTCGGGAACACCATATATTTT. This chain links TRBV19 with TRBJ1-3, with D uncertain. The V gene lost 9 bases and the J gene lost 7 bases, with 10 bases spanning the gap. Germline V gene sequence: CDR1 LNHDA, CDR2 SQIVND (reference sequence). The CDR3 sequence is 11 residues long.

Concerning this clone: Mismatch with germline at one junction end may stem from a read error. The rearrangement uses TRBV7-7 and TRBJ2-2, with 8 nucleotides matching TRBD2. The CDR3 has 17 residues. Germline CDR1 reads SSHAT; CDR2 reads FNYEAQ (reference sequence). The CDR3 DNA follows: TGTGCTAGCAGCTTCGAATCCTCGGGAGGGCCAGCCGGGGAGCTGTTTTTT. Protein sequence: CASSFESSGGPAGELFF.

The chain links TRBV28 to TRBJ2-5; D call uncertain. The CDR3 sequence is 13 residues long. CDR1 is MDHEN, CDR2 SYDVKM, per germline. V lost 3 bases to trimming and J lost 7 bases, with 12 bases between them. The CDR3 loop reads CASSFGPYRTQYF. The CDR3 nucleotides read TGTGCCAGCAGTTTTGGGCCCTACAGGACCCAGTACTTC.

This clone occurred once. The chain recombines TRBV18 with TRBJ2-1, with D unresolved. The V end lost 2 bases, the J end lost 9 bases, and 17 bases lay between the germline ends. Per germline, CDR1 KGHSH and CDR2 LQKENI. The CDR3 spans 15 residues. CDR3: CASSPNSASSGEQFF. CDR3 in DNA: TGTGCCAGCTCACCAAATTCGGCTAGTTCTGGTGAGCAGTTCTTC.

The V and J genes are TRBV18 and TRBJ1-1, with 8 bases that match TRBD1. The CDR3 is 15 residues long. J gave up 1 base and V 3 bases, and 4 bases lay outside the gene matches. Germline CDR1 and CDR2: KGHSH and LQKENI. The DNA of the CDR3 is TGTGCCAGCTCACCCCGGGACAGGTGGAACACTGAAGCTTTCTTT. Amino acids: CASSPRDRWNTEAFF.

V gene TRBV6-6 combines with J gene TRBJ2-3; D possibly corresponds to TRBD1 (5 bases). CDR1 and CDR2 from the germline V gene are MNHNY and SVGAGI (reference sequence). Trimming cost V 5 bases and J 4 bases, with 16 bases left between them. The CDR3 totals 15 residues. Here the CDR3 DNA reads TGTGCCAGCAGTACCTGGGGCTTGCTCGCAGATACGCAGTATTTT. Translating it yields CASSTWGLLADTQYF.

This chain links TRBV13 with TRBJ2-7; no clear D gene. Deletions cut 3 bases from V and 3 bases from J, with 6 bases between. CDR1 and CDR2 (germline): PRHDT, FYEKMQ (reference sequence). The CDR3 has 12 residues. The CDR3 loop reads CASSFYGYEQYF. The CDR3 region has the DNA TGTGCCAGCAGCTTTTACGGCTACGAGCAGTACTTC.

This clone came up once. This rearrangement joins TRBV25-1 to TRBJ2-7, with 7 bases fitting TRBD1. Trimming removed 1 base from V and 7 bases from J; junction bases left unmatched: 4. This CDR3 comprises 13 residues. Germline CDR1 is MGHDK and CDR2 is SYGVNS. The DNA of the CDR3 is TGTGCCAGCAGTGAATTCAGGGGGAGTGAGCAGTACTTC. It yields the protein CASSEFRGSEQYF.

This chain uses TRBV6-5 with TRBJ2-1; D is unclear. Germline V lookup: CDR1 MNHEY, CDR2 SVGAGI. This CDR3 has 15 amino acids. Trimming removed 6 bases at V and 0 bases at J, with 12 bases between. CDR3 coding DNA: TGTGCCAGCAGCCAAAGATCGGGCTCCTACAATGAGCAGTTCTTC. Amino acid sequence: CASSQRSGSYNEQFF.

CDR3 coding DNA: TGTGCCAGTCAGATCCGGGACAGGGGAGAGACCCAGTACTTC. Translation gives CASQIRDRGETQYF. The chain carries TRBV19 and TRBJ2-5; the match to TRBD1 covers 10 bases. CDR1 and CDR2 (germline): LNHDA, SQIVND (reference sequence). This CDR3 is built from 14 residues. The ends lost 8 bases at V and 4 bases at J; junction bases unmatched: 7.

The chain recombines TRBV5-6 with TRBJ2-3; D gene unclear. Trimming cost V 4 bases and J 6 bases, with 9 bases left between them. The germline CDR1 and CDR2 sequences are SGHDT and YYEEEE. This CDR3 has 12 amino acids. CDR3 nucleotides: TGTGCCAGCAGCCTTAGCCGTGATACGCAGTATTTT. This encodes CASSLSRDTQYF.

The chain combines TRBV10-3 with TRBJ2-5; 14 nucleotides match TRBD2. In germline, CDR1 is ENHRY, CDR2 SYGVKD. V lost 4 bases, J lost 5 bases, and 12 bases stayed unmatched. The CDR3 spans 18 residues. CDR3 DNA: TGTGCCATCAGTGCCGGGACTAGCGGGAGACGAGGTATGGAGACCCAGTACTTC. This encodes CAISAGTSGRRGMETQYF.

V usage is TRBV6-5 and J usage is TRBJ1-4, with 10 bases fitting TRBD1. The germline CDR1 and CDR2 sequences are MNHEY and SVGAGI. J was trimmed by 7 bases and V by 6 bases; bases with no gene match: 5. This CDR3 contains 14 residues. The CDR3, as DNA: TGTGCCAGCAGAAGGACAGGGGGGGGTGAAAAACTGTTTTTT. This codes for CASRRTGGGEKLFF.

This clone was seen just once. The V gene is TRBV10-1, the J gene TRBJ2-5, with D possibly TRBD1 on 5 matching bases. The germline V gene has CDR1 WNHNN and CDR2 SYGVQD (reference sequence). The CDR3 consists of 13 residues. Trimming removed 2 bases at V and 3 bases at J, with 7 bases between. This CDR3 reads CASSEGREETQYF. The DNA of the CDR3 is TGCGCCAGCAGTGAGGGCAGGGAAGAGACCCAGTACTTC.

The V call is TRBV10-3, the J call TRBJ2-3; D is possibly TRBD1 (5 bases). This CDR3 has 12 residues. Germline V gives CDR1 ENHRY, CDR2 SYGVKD. V shed 4 bases and J shed 5 bases, with 7 bases lying between them. The CDR3: CAISGQGDTQYF. Written as DNA, the CDR3 is TGTGCCATCAGTGGGCAGGGAGATACGCAGTATTTT.

This chain joins TRBV2 and TRBJ2-1, with D perhaps TRBD2 (5 bases). V lost 6 bases, J lost 14 bases, and 17 bases lay in between. The germline CDR1 and CDR2 sequences are SNHLY and FYNNEI. The CDR3 runs to 12 residues. The CDR3 here is CASRSIGGGKFF. The CDR3 DNA follows: TGTGCCAGCAGATCTATAGGCGGAGGCAAGTTCTTC.

The chain is built from TRBV4-1 and TRBJ2-7, with D uncertain. This CDR3 has 15 amino acids. Between the trimmed V and J ends, which lost 1 base and 6 bases, there was a span of 16 bases. Germline CDR1 MGHRA, CDR2 YSYEKL. The CDR3 sequence: CASSQGHTYASEQYF. CDR3 nucleotides: TGCGCCAGCAGCCAAGGACACACTTATGCCTCCGAGCAGTACTTC.

CDR3: CASSQAAASAYEQYF. CDR3 in DNA: TGTGCCAGCAGCCAAGCGGCGGCTAGCGCCTACGAGCAGTACTTC. This chain uses TRBV3-1 (or the pseudogene TRBV3-2) with TRBJ2-7; TRBD2 is a possible D gene (6 bases). This CDR3 has 15 residues. V was shortened by 1 base and J by 2 bases, with 12 bases between the two germline ends. The germline gives CDR1 LGHDT, CDR2 YNNKEL (reference sequence).

The V gene is TRBV7-9, the J gene TRBJ1-4; D perhaps matches TRBD1 (5 bases). The CDR3 has 16 amino acids. V shed 1 base and J shed 6 bases, with 15 bases lying between them. Germline V gene data show CDR1 as SEHNR and CDR2 as FQNEAQ (reference sequence). The CDR3 loop reads CASSLDGGASYEKLFF. The CDR3 DNA sequence: TGTGCCAGCAGCTTAGATGGTGGGGCGAGCTATGAAAAACTGTTTTTT.

This chain uses TRBV11-2 with TRBJ2-5; 8 bases are a match to TRBD2. The CDR3 runs 16 residues. The V gene's germline CDR1 is SGHAT and CDR2 FQNNGV. The V gene end was trimmed by 8 bases and the J gene end by 5 bases; junction bases not matched to a gene: 16. The CDR3 loop is CASLPAGGGGGETQYF. CDR3 DNA: TGTGCCAGCCTCCCCGCGGGGGGAGGGGGAGGGGAGACCCAGTACTTC.

The chain couples TRBV7-8 to TRBJ2-7, with 8 bases identical to TRBD1. With V trimmed by 0 bases and J by 4 bases, 5 bases remained unmatched. This CDR3 has 15 amino acids. Germline-derived CDR1 and CDR2 are SGHVS and FQNEAQ. This chain's CDR3 is CASSLAQGETYEQYF. The CDR3 coding sequence is TGTGCCAGCAGCTTAGCACAGGGGGAGACATACGAGCAGTACTTC.

The V call is TRBV30, the J call TRBJ2-1; D gene unclear. The germline V gene has CDR1 GTSNPN and CDR2 SVGIG (reference sequence). The CDR3 consists of 12 residues. V lost 5 bases to trimming and J lost 1 base, with 6 bases between them. The DNA of the CDR3 is TGTGCCTGGGGTCTATCCTACAATGAGCAGTTCTTC. It encodes CAWGLSYNEQFF.

This clone has just one count. The chain employs TRBV5-6 and TRBJ2-7; 7 nucleotides agree with TRBD2. The CDR3 is 16 amino acids. Germline lookup yields CDR1 SGHDT and CDR2 YYEEEE. The J segment lost 5 bases and the V segment lost 3 bases, leaving 14 bases of the junction unmatched. CDR3: CASSSPWWGGSDEQYF. The CDR3 nucleotides are TGTGCCAGCAGCTCGCCGTGGTGGGGGGGATCTGACGAGCAGTACTTC.

This chain links TRBV5-1 with TRBJ1-3; D unresolved. V lost 0 bases, J lost 0 bases, and 7 bases lay in between. Germline lookup yields CDR1 SGHRS and CDR2 YFSETQ. CDR3 size: 15 residues. The CDR3 region is CASSLDGASGNTIYF. CDR3 in DNA: TGCGCCAGCAGCTTGGACGGTGCCTCTGGAAACACCATATATTTT.

This clone was seen only once. The CDR3 sequence is CAWQGAGDTQYF. CDR3 DNA sequence: TGTGCCTGGCAGGGGGCGGGGGATACGCAGTATTTT. The V and J genes are TRBV30 and TRBJ2-3, with 8 bases identical to TRBD1. Germline V gene data show CDR1 as GTSNPN and CDR2 as SVGIG (reference sequence). V dropped 5 bases and J dropped 6; count of bases not matched to a gene: 4. The CDR3 is 12 amino acids.

The V and J genes are TRBV28 and TRBJ2-2; tentative D call: TRBD1 (6 bases). The V gene's germline CDR1 is MDHEN and CDR2 SYDVKM. The CDR3 covers 12 residues. The V gene lost 4 bases and the J gene lost 6 bases, with 6 bases spanning the gap. The CDR3 region is CASSYRAGELFF. The CDR3 DNA reads TGTGCCAGCAGTTACAGGGCCGGGGAGCTGTTTTTT.

The chain has TRBV5-4 and TRBJ2-5; 7 bases agree with TRBD1. TRBJ2-7 explains the end of the DNA better; the J call may be wrong. Germline V gene lookup returns CDR1 SGHNT and CDR2 YYREEE (reference sequence). CDR3 length: 13 residues. The DNA of the CDR3 is TGTGCCAGCAGCCTCCGACAGGGCTACGAGCAGTACTTC. It is translated as CASSLRQGYEQYF.